This T cell receptor (beta chain) emerged from a study of sequential checkpoint blockade in melanoma. The assay was immunoSEQ multiplex PCR, and TCRdb's table has in-frame clones only and misses some. The table lists 15,000 to 20,000 clones, 80% to 90% of them singletons. Specified treatment: randomized to nivolumab then ipilimumab (arm A) or the reverse (arm B). DNA-damaging chemotherapy had not been given to any patient beforehand. V gave up 6 bases and J gave up 8 bases, with 7 bases separating them. The germline V gene encodes CDR1 MDHEN and CDR2 SYDVKM. The CDR3 totals 11 residues. The material sequenced was CD8+ T cells sorted from blood (inferred from file names), taken from a patient given nivolumab and ipilimumab in sequence. V gene TRBV28 combines with J gene TRBJ2-2, with D unclear. The TCR originated in a human donor with melanoma. CDR3 in amino acids: CASSRGGELFF. The CDR3 DNA follows: TGTGCCAGCAGCAGAGGTGGGGAGCTGTTTTTT.